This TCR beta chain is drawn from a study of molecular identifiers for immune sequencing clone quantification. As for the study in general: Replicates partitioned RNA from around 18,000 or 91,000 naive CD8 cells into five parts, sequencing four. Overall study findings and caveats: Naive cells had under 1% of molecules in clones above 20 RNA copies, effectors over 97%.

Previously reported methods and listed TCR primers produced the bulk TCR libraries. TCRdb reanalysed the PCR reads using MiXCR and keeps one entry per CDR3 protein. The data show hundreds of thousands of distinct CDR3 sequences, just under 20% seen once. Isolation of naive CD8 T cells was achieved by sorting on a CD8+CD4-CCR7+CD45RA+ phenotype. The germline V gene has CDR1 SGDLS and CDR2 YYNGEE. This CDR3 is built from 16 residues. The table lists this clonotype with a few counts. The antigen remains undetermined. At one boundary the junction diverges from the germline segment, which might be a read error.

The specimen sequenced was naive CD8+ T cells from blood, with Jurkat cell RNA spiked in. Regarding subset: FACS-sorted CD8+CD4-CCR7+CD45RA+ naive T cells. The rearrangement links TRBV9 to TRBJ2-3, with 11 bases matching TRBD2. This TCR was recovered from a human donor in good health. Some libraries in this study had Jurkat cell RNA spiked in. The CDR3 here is CAGSIQIAGGPDTQYF. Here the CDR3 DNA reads TGTGCCGGCAGCATTCAAATAGCGGGGGGGCCTGATACGCAGTATTTT.